What follows are 3 T cell receptor beta chains derived from one specimen sequenced in a study of blood T cells in healthy people across ages. Through a sample-barcoded 5' primer and a J-beta primer mix, a second PCR was run for roughly 7 to 12 cycles. TCRdb recomputed calls from the 5' RACE reads with MiXCR, one row per CDR3 protein. The sample consists of about 800,000 distinct CDR3 sequences, roughly 60% of them appearing once. Source material: blood. These receptors all come from a man aged 25 to 40 in good health.

V gene TRBV11-2 combines with J gene TRBJ2-3, with 8 bases that match TRBD2. The CDR3 consists of 15 residues. Germline V gene data show CDR1 as SGHAT and CDR2 as FQNNGV. The trim removed 3 bases at V and 2 bases at J, leaving 4 bases unmatched. The CDR3 DNA is TGTGCCAGCAGCTTTGGGACTAGGTCCACAGATACGCAGTATTTT. This codes for CASSFGTRSTDTQYF.

The rearrangement links TRBV20-1 to TRBJ2-3; 7 bases map to TRBD2. The CDR3 has 17 residues. The germline CDR1 and CDR2 sequences are DFQATT and SNEGSKA (reference sequence). The V gene end was trimmed by 2 bases and the J gene end by 4 bases; junction bases not matched to a gene: 15. The CDR3 loop reads CSARSGAGVRSADTQYF. In nucleotides, the CDR3 is TGCAGTGCTAGATCGGGTGCGGGAGTCCGGAGCGCAGATACGCAGTATTTT.

The J gene is TRBJ2-1, the V gene TRBV20-1, with 14 bases fitting TRBD2. Per the germline V gene, CDR1 is DFQATT and CDR2 is SNEGSKA (reference sequence). The CDR3 extends over 13 amino acids. The ends lost 6 bases at V and 8 bases at J; junction bases unmatched: 3. The CDR3 sequence: CSALGLAGDEQFF. Here the CDR3 DNA reads TGCAGTGCCCTGGGACTAGCGGGGGATGAGCAGTTCTTC.